The 9 T cell receptor beta chains presented below share a single source sample, sequenced in a study of CD8+ T cells in alopecia areata. Extracted from the samples, RNA was reverse transcribed into cDNA to serve as the sequencing template. This table comes from immunoSEQ multiplex PCR, and its TCRdb copy is limited to in-frame clones, with some not included. The top ten clones hold less than 3.5% of a sample with about 200,000 clones, around 60% of them seen once. Treatment: oral pan-JAK inhibitor, 5-10 mg twice daily. The sample was CD4+ T cells sorted from blood, taken at week 4, from a patient treated with tofacitinib. The receptors were gathered from a human donor with alopecia areata.

This CDR3 reads CASSRQGSYEQYF. The CDR3 DNA reads as TGTGCCAGCAGCCGTCAGGGATCCTACGAGCAGTACTTC. The J gene is TRBJ2-7, the V gene TRBV6-6, with TRBD1 as a possible D gene (5 bases). Germline loops: CDR1 MNHNY, CDR2 SVGAGI (reference sequence). This CDR3 has 13 amino acids. Trimming pared 6 bases from V and 1 base from J, leaving 10 bases between.

J is TRBJ1-2 and V is TRBV29-1, with 7 positions matching TRBD1. Looked up from germline, CDR1 is SQVTM and CDR2 is ANQGSEA. The CDR3 is 13 amino acids. V shed 4 bases, J shed 1 base, and the junction held 3 bases outside the gene matches. The CDR3 nucleotides read TGCAGCGTTGTAACAGGGGTTAACTATGGCTACACCTTC. The encoded protein is CSVVTGVNYGYTF.

In DNA form, the CDR3 reads TGCGCCAGCAGCCAAGACATGACCGGGGGGGACAATTCACCCCTCCACTTT. Protein sequence: CASSQDMTGGDNSPLHF. V is TRBV4-1 and J is TRBJ1-6; possible D gene TRBD1, 5 bases. V was cut by 0 bases and J by 7 bases, with 16 bases left in between. Germline V CDR1 and CDR2: MGHRA, YSYEKL. The CDR3 spans 17 residues.

This clone was detected only a few times. The chain has TRBV29-1 and TRBJ1-2; 8 positions agree with TRBD1. The CDR3 extends over 14 amino acids. CDR1 and CDR2 from the germline V gene are SQVTM and ANQGSEA. Trimming at V came to 0 bases and at J to 6 bases, leaving 6 bases not matched to a gene. CDR3 amino acids: CSVEDGQGGNGYTF. In DNA form, the CDR3 reads TGCAGCGTTGAAGATGGACAGGGAGGGAATGGCTACACCTTC.

CDR3 nucleotides: TGTGCCAGCAGCTCGACAGGGGCCTTCGGTTGGGAGACCCAGTACTTC. This encodes CASSSTGAFGWETQYF. This chain joins TRBV7-9 and TRBJ2-5, with TRBD1 identical over 8 bases. CDR3 length: 16 amino acids. Germline CDR1 SEHNR, CDR2 FQNEAQ (reference sequence). Trimming cost V 4 bases and J 5 bases; bases outside gene matches: 12.

The V and J genes are TRBV7-8 and TRBJ1-2; no definite D call. The CDR3 extends over 14 amino acids. The germline V gene has CDR1 SGHVS and CDR2 FQNEAQ. The V end was cut by 5 bases, the J end by 8 bases, with 18 bases between. The CDR3 coding sequence is TGTGCCAGCAGCGCTACTACCGGATGGGAGGGCTACACCTTC. Residues: CASSATTGWEGYTF.

This CDR3 is CAISESKAGGTDTQYF. In nucleotides, the CDR3 is TGTGCCATCAGTGAGTCAAAGGCAGGGGGCACAGATACGCAGTATTTT. The chain joins TRBV10-3 to TRBJ2-3; D perhaps matches TRBD1 (6 bases). Germline V gene lookup returns CDR1 ENHRY and CDR2 SYGVKD. Between the trimmed V and J ends, which lost 0 bases and 1 base, there was a span of 11 bases. The CDR3 loop spans 16 amino acids.

The chain recombines TRBV15 with TRBJ2-1; TRBD2 agrees at 7 bases. Germline-derived CDR1 and CDR2 are LNHNV and YYDKDF (reference sequence). The CDR3 has 15 residues. V shed 1 base and J 8 bases; nucleotides not matched to a gene: 8. The DNA for the CDR3 is TGTGCCACCAGCAGAGTAGGGGAGGGTACGTATGAGCAGTTCTTC. Amino acids: CATSRVGEGTYEQFF.

This clone was picked up a small number of times. The gene calls are TRBV29-1 and TRBJ2-3; no clear D. Germline CDR1 is SQVTM and CDR2 is ANQGSEA. Trimming left V 7 bases short and J 3 bases short, with 8 bases between. This CDR3 region has 11 residues. CDR3 in amino acids: CSGRRTDTQYF. DNA of the CDR3: TGCAGCGGGCGACGGACAGATACGCAGTATTTT.